Presented here are 11 T cell receptor beta chains from one specimen sequenced in a study of spatial heterogeneity in lung cancer. Time point described: blood at routine non-recurrence follow-up after resection. The authors sequenced whole RNA from tumor, nontumor lung or frozen PBMC without sorting. Each CDR3 protein is one row after TCRdb ran MiXCR on the 5' RACE reads. The data show some 110,000 distinct CDR3 sequences, 12% seen once. The sequencing here drew on PBMCs, taken at follow-up. These receptor sequences come from a male donor with early-stage non-small cell lung cancer.

The gene calls are TRBV28 and TRBJ1-6, with D perhaps TRBD1 (5 bases). Trimming removed 4 bases from V and 10 bases from J, with 14 bases in between. The CDR3 runs to 14 residues. CDR1 and CDR2 (germline): MDHEN, SYDVKM. Written as DNA, the CDR3 is TGTGCCAGCAGTTGGGGAGGGGCGCGATCACCCCTCCACTTT. This gives the protein CASSWGGARSPLHF.

This clonotype was seen more than once but under ten times. The CDR3 loop reads CASSLEWPTEAFF. CDR3 nucleotides: TGTGCCAGCAGCTTGGAATGGCCGACTGAAGCTTTCTTT. The V and J genes are TRBV5-5 and TRBJ1-1; D is uncertain. Between the trimmed V and J ends, which lost 0 bases and 5 bases, there was a span of 8 bases. Germline loops: CDR1 SGHKS, CDR2 YYEKEE (reference sequence). The CDR3 runs 13 residues.

This sequence joins TRBV5-6 and TRBJ2-1; D perhaps matches TRBD2 (7 bases). Germline V gives CDR1 SGHDT, CDR2 YYEEEE. The germline V and J ends were trimmed by 2 bases and 2 bases, with 14 bases remaining between them. This CDR3 has 16 amino acids. CDR3 sequence (DNA): TGTGCCAGCAGCTTTTTAAAGGGGGGGACCTACAATGAGCAGTTCTTC. The encoded protein is CASSFLKGGTYNEQFF.

The rearrangement links TRBV11-2 to TRBJ1-1; maybe TRBD1 (6 bases). Germline CDR1 reads SGHAT; CDR2 reads FQNNGV. This CDR3 contains 14 residues. V was shortened by 3 bases and J by 0 bases, with 8 bases between the two germline ends. The CDR3 here is CASSFRDMNTEAFF. The CDR3 DNA sequence: TGTGCCAGCAGCTTCCGGGACATGAACACTGAAGCTTTCTTT. Based on the CDR3 plus reference TRBV11-2 and TRBJ1-1, the full variable domain is EAGVAQSPRYKIIEKRQSVAFWCNPISGHATLYWYQQILGQGPKLLIQFQNNGVVDDSQLPKDRFSAERLKGVDSTLKIQPAKLEDSAVYLCASSFRDMNTEAFFGQGTRLTVV.

This clonotype was seen at least ten times. This chain uses TRBV27 with TRBJ1-6; TRBD1 matches at 7 bases. The germline gives CDR1 MNHEY, CDR2 SMNVEV (reference sequence). The length of the CDR3 is 13 residues. The J segment lost 7 bases and the V segment lost 10 bases, leaving 7 bases of the junction unmatched. DNA for the CDR3: TGTGCCACCTCGCAGGGGGTGAATTCACCCCTCCACTTT. Translated: CATSQGVNSPLHF.

In its sample, this clonotype was seen a few times. The genes are TRBV10-3 and TRBJ2-7; D is possibly TRBD1 (5 bases). This CDR3 is 12 amino acids long. The ends were cut back, 0 bases at V and 7 bases at J, with 7 bases in the middle. The V gene's germline CDR1 is ENHRY and CDR2 SYGVKD. CDR3: CAISESKGEQYF. CDR3 nucleotides: TGTGCCATCAGTGAGTCGAAGGGGGAGCAGTACTTC.

There are many counts of this clonotype. The chain carries TRBV14 and TRBJ2-1; 9 bases agree with TRBD1. Germline values: CDR1 SGHDN, CDR2 FVKESK. The CDR3 totals 18 residues. V trimming: 1 base; J trimming: 4 bases; junction bases outside the gene matches: 11. CDR3 protein: CASSQVSSWDREYNEQFF. The DNA of the CDR3 is TGTGCCAGCAGCCAAGTTTCAAGTTGGGACAGGGAGTACAATGAGCAGTTCTTC.

This clonotype was recorded at least ten times. J is TRBJ1-6 and V is TRBV9; no firm D call. V was cut by 1 base and J by 8 bases, with 7 bases left in between. The V gene's germline CDR1 is SGDLS and CDR2 YYNGEE. The length of the CDR3 is 13 residues. CDR3 in amino acids: CASSVTTDSPLHF. The CDR3 DNA reads as TGTGCCAGCAGCGTAACAACCGATTCACCCCTCCACTTT.

This clonotype was picked up a small number of times. This chain links TRBV19 with TRBJ1-2; no clear D. Germline CDR1 LNHDA, CDR2 SQIVND (reference sequence). The CDR3 sequence is 14 residues long. Trimming cost V 2 bases and J 5 bases, with 12 bases left between them. The CDR3 nucleotides read TGTGCCAGTAGTATACCCGCCAGCGGATATGGCTACACCTTC. Protein: CASSIPASGYGYTF.

The CDR3 DNA follows: TGTGCCAGCAGTTACTCCCTCGCGCCGGGCTACGAGCAGTACTTC. This codes for CASSYSLAPGYEQYF. The chain uses TRBV6-5 and TRBJ2-7; no clear D gene. Trimming shortened V by 0 bases and J by 3 bases, and 12 bases separated the two germline ends. Germline CDR1 and CDR2: MNHEY and SVGAGI. This CDR3 has 15 amino acids.

This clonotype was recorded a few times. The V and J genes are TRBV10-3 and TRBJ1-2; D gene unclear. Germline V gives CDR1 ENHRY, CDR2 SYGVKD. The CDR3 is made up of 13 amino acids. V was trimmed by 0 bases and J by 4 bases, leaving 6 bases between them. The DNA for the CDR3 is TGTGCCATCAGTGAGTCACATTCCTATGGCTACACCTTC. Protein sequence: CAISESHSYGYTF.